This T cell receptor beta chain was captured in a study of T-cell reconstitution after alpha-beta-depleted transplantation in children. This sample's TCRbeta library carried unique molecular identifier barcodes. One entry per CDR3 protein results from TCRdb running MiXCR on the PCR reads. The sample has a few hundred thousand distinct CDR3 sequences; 9.9% are singletons. This specimen was PBMCs from the stem cell graft donor, taken from the stem cell graft. The TCR sequence derives from a human donor who donated a stem cell graft to a child with SCID.

The CDR3 loop reads CASSPTRDNSYEQYF. The DNA for the CDR3 is TGTGCCAGCTCACCAACACGGGACAACTCCTACGAGCAGTACTTC. The V call is TRBV18, the J call TRBJ2-7, with a tentative D call TRBD1 (6 bases). This CDR3 has 15 residues. Trimming stripped 2 bases from V and 0 bases from J, with 11 bases between. The V gene's germline CDR1 is KGHSH and CDR2 LQKENI.